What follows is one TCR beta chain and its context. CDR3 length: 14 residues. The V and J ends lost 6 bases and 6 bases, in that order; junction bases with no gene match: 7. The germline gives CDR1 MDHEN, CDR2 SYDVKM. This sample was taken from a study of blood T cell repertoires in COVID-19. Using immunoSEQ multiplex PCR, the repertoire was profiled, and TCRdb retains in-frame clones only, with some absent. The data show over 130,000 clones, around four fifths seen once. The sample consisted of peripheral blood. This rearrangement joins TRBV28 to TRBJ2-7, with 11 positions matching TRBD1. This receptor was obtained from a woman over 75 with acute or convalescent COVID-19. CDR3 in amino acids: CASRQGQGAGEQYF. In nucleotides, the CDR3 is TGTGCCAGCAGACAAGGACAGGGGGCGGGCGAGCAGTACTTC.